These T cell receptor beta chains were read from a single sample in a study of metastatic and nonmetastatic thyroid tumors. TCRdb reassembled clones from the PCR reads with MiXCR. The table has tens of thousands of clones, 20% to 30% seen once. Material: blood. Receptors originate from a female donor with papillary thyroid cancer or a benign thyroid nodule (not recorded which). Some clones in this sample may be carry-over from other donors' samples. The CDR3 runs from the conserved cysteine through the conserved F or W. The order of the fields is V gene, J gene, clone size, D gene, CDR3 protein, CDR3 DNA. A D gene is named only where the DNA matches it firmly. Size is omitted from some rows. Given values are once, few, many or a class for expanded clones.

TRBV10-2	TRBJ2-1	many	TRBD2	CATTLAGVYNEQFF	TGCGCCACCACTTTAGCGGGAGTTTACAATGAGCAGTTCTTC
TRBV11-2	TRBJ2-1	NA	TRBD1	CASSLGTGDINEQFF	TGTGCCAGCAGCTTAGGGACAGGGGATATCAATGAGCAGTTCTTC
TRBV6-1	TRBJ2-1	few	NA	CASKSGRRSEQFF	TGTGCCAGCAAGTCAGGGCGGCGTAGCGAGCAGTTCTTC
TRBV29-1	TRBJ2-2	many	TRBD1	CSVEVPDRENTGELFF	TGCAGCGTTGAAGTCCCCGACAGGGAGAACACCGGGGAGCTGTTTTTT
TRBV11-1	TRBJ2-1	NA	TRBD2	CASISRLAWYNEQFF	TGTGCCAGCATCTCCCGACTAGCGTGGTACAATGAGCAGTTCTTC
TRBV19	TRBJ1-5	many	NA	CASSIAFNQPQHF	TGTGCCAGTAGTATAGCTTTCAATCAGCCCCAGCATTTT
TRBV3-1	TRBJ2-1	many	NA	CASSHEGSYNEQFF	TGTGCCAGCAGCCATGAGGGGTCCTACAATGAGCAGTTCTTC
TRBV4-2	TRBJ2-2	NA	NA	CASSHPGSTNTGELFF	TGTGCCAGCAGCCACCCTGGATCTACGAACACCGGGGAGCTGTTTTTT
TRBV4-3	TRBJ1-2	medium-sized	TRBD1	CASSQTDRGGYGYTF	TGCGCCAGCAGCCAAACTGACAGGGGGGGCTATGGCTACACCTTC
TRBV7-2	TRBJ1-1	many	NA	CASSLGSVDYSQAFF	TGTGCCAGCAGCTTAGGCTCTGTAGACTATTCCCAAGCTTTCTTT
TRBV3-1	TRBJ2-1	many	TRBD1	CASSLRGKGYNEQFF	TGTGCCAGCAGCCTCAGGGGGAAGGGTTACAATGAGCAGTTCTTC
TRBV27	TRBJ2-7	medium-sized	TRBD2	CASSPESGLANVEQYF	TGTGCCAGCAGTCCAGAGTCAGGACTAGCAAACGTCGAGCAGTACTTC
TRBV27	TRBJ2-7	few	NA	CASSFRSSYEQYF	TGTGCCAGCAGTTTCCGCTCGTCCTACGAGCAGTACTTC
TRBV14	TRBJ2-7	once	NA	CASSQERFYEQYF	TGTGCCAGCAGCCAAGAGAGGTTTTACGAGCAGTACTTC
TRBV5-1	TRBJ2-1	many	TRBD2	CASSRRTSDNEQFF	TGCGCCAGCAGCCGACGGACTAGCGACAATGAGCAGTTCTTC
TRBV24-1	TRBJ2-7	medium-sized	NA	CATSDVTGYEQYF	TGTGCCACCAGTGACGTGACAGGCTACGAGCAGTACTTC
TRBV6-4	TRBJ2-2	many	TRBD1	CASSQGDLDTGELFF	TGTGCCAGCAGTCAGGGGGATTTGGACACCGGGGAGCTGTTTTTT
TRBV27	TRBJ2-3	many	TRBD2	CASSLSRSQLAGLTDTQYF	TGTGCCAGCAGTTTATCTCGGTCCCAGCTAGCGGGACTCACAGATACGCAGTATTTT
TRBV15	TRBJ2-3	few	NA	CATSRDNWGTTDTQYF	TGTGCCACCAGCAGAGATAATTGGGGAACCACAGATACGCAGTATTTT
TRBV5-1	TRBJ2-2	NA	NA	CASITKLSTGELFF	TGCGCCAGCATCACTAAGCTGTCCACCGGGGAGCTGTTTTTT
TRBV6-5	TRBJ2-7	few	NA	CASIYSLRCMGEQYF	TGTGCCAGCATTTACTCGTTGCGGTGCATGGGCGAGCAGTACTTC
TRBV20-1	TRBJ2-5	NA	NA	CSARLTGRYQETQYF	TGCAGTGCTAGACTTACAGGGAGGTACCAAGAGACCCAGTACTTC
TRBV5-1	TRBJ1-1	NA	NA	CASSLGGNTEAFF	TGCGCCAGCAGCTTAGGGGGGAACACTGAAGCTTTCTTT
TRBV28	TRBJ2-7	medium-sized	TRBD1	CASSPVGQGAYEQYF	TGTGCCAGCAGCCCGGTCGGACAGGGGGCCTACGAGCAGTACTTC
TRBV29-1	TRBJ2-3	many	NA	CSVEDTSLTDTQYF	TGCAGCGTTGAAGATACTAGCCTCACAGATACGCAGTATTTT
TRBV5-1	TRBJ2-3	NA	NA	CASSLGLLTDTQYF	TGCGCCAGCAGCTTGGGTCTGCTCACAGATACGCAGTATTTT
TRBV7-8	TRBJ1-3	NA	NA	CASIFQAAWSSGNTIYF	TGTGCCAGCATCTTCCAGGCGGCCTGGAGCTCTGGAAACACCATATATTTT
TRBV9	TRBJ2-5	many	TRBD2	CASSSSGTSGRSVGQETQYF	TGTGCCAGCAGCTCCTCCGGGACTAGCGGGAGATCGGTGGGGCAAGAGACCCAGTACTTC
TRBV11-3	TRBJ1-1	NA	NA	CASSLGTGNTEAFF	TGTGCCAGCAGCTTAGGCACAGGGAACACTGAAGCTTTCTTT
TRBV12-3/TRBV12-4	TRBJ2-7	NA	TRBD1	CASCMDRGYEQNF	TGTGCCAGCTGTATGGACAGGGGCTACGAGCAGAACTTC
TRBV11-1	TRBJ1-4	many	TRBD1	CASSIPGGGEKLFF	TGTGCCAGCAGCATCCCAGGGGGAGGCGAAAAACTGTTTTTT
TRBV6-4	TRBJ2-1	many	TRBD2	CASSDEIAGYNEQFF	TGTGCCAGCAGTGACGAGATAGCGGGATACAATGAGCAGTTCTTC
TRBV30	TRBJ1-1	NA	TRBD1	CAWTTGPGVTEAFF	TGTGCCTGGACGACAGGGCCAGGGGTCACTGAAGCTTTCTTT
TRBV6-5	TRBJ2-7	NA	TRBD2	CASISSGSSYEQYF	TGTGCCAGCATTTCTAGCGGGAGTTCCTACGAGCAGTACTTC
TRBV25-1	TRBJ1-1	many	NA	CASSAWGGGNTEAFF	TGTGCCAGCAGTGCATGGGGGGGAGGGAACACTGAAGCTTTCTTT
TRBV29-1	TRBJ2-7	many	NA	CSVENAYEQYF	TGCAGCGTTGAAAATGCGTACGAGCAGTACTTC
TRBV12-3/TRBV12-4	TRBJ2-1	many	NA	CASRGGLGWNEQFF	TGTGCCAGCCGAGGGGGGCTTGGGTGGAATGAGCAGTTCTTC